This passage covers 21 T cell receptor beta chains from one sample sequenced in a study of T cells after yellow fever vaccination. One entry per CDR3 protein, called by TCRdb with MiXCR from the 5' RACE reads. The sample includes a few hundred thousand distinct CDR3 sequences, roughly 4.8% of them seen just once. The specimen was CD4+ T cells sorted from PBMCs, collected on the day of the yellow fever booster vaccination. The source is a man between 18 and 35 years old who received the YFV17D yellow fever vaccine.

Many counts were recorded for this clonotype. The rearrangement uses TRBV6-5 and TRBJ1-6; 8 bases are shared with TRBD1. The CDR3 is made up of 15 amino acids. The germline CDR1 and CDR2 sequences are MNHEY and SVGAGI. Trimming removed 5 bases from V and 8 bases from J; junction bases left unmatched: 8. The CDR3, as DNA: TGTGCCAGCAGTAGGACAGGGTTCCAAGATTCACCCCTCCACTTT. Translated, it gives CASSRTGFQDSPLHF.

The rearrangement uses TRBV18 and TRBJ2-7; possible D gene TRBD2, 5 bases. Germline assignment: CDR1 KGHSH and CDR2 LQKENI. The CDR3 covers 13 residues. With 2 bases removed from V and 3 bases from J, the gap between germline ends came to 8 bases. CDR3 amino acids: CASSPGRDYEQYV. CDR3 in DNA: TGTGCCAGCTCACCAGGGAGAGACTACGAGCAGTACGTC.

This clonotype was picked up many times. The chain joins TRBV4-3 to TRBJ2-1; 7 bases map to TRBD1. The germline CDR1 and CDR2 sequences are LGHNA and YSLEER. There are 15 residues in the CDR3. J lost 3 bases, V lost 3 bases, and 5 bases had no gene match. The CDR3 nucleotides read TGCGCCAGCAGCCAGGGGACAGATCTCTACAATGAGCAGTTCTTC. Protein sequence: CASSQGTDLYNEQFF.

The table lists this clonotype with many counts. J is TRBJ1-1 and V is TRBV5-1, with D perhaps matching TRBD1 (6 bases). CDR3 length equals 13 residues. The V end was cut by 3 bases, the J end by 4 bases, with 10 bases between. Germline CDR1 SGHRS, CDR2 YFSETQ. The CDR3 loop is CASSSGATTEAFF. DNA of the CDR3: TGCGCCAGCAGCTCGGGGGCCACCACTGAAGCTTTCTTT.

In its sample, this clonotype was seen a few times. The rearrangement joins TRBV9 to TRBJ2-5; no definite D call. The CDR3 loop spans 14 amino acids. Germline lookup yields CDR1 SGDLS and CDR2 YYNGEE. V was cut by 0 bases and J by 1 base, with 7 bases left in between. The CDR3 loop reads CASSVAGTQETQYF. The CDR3 DNA sequence: TGTGCCAGCAGCGTAGCCGGCACCCAAGAGACCCAGTACTTC.

This sequence joins TRBV10-3 and TRBJ1-4; TRBD1 might be the D (5 bases). Looked up from germline, CDR1 is ENHRY and CDR2 is SYGVKD. The germline V and J ends were trimmed by 8 bases and 6 bases, with 13 bases remaining between them. The CDR3 spans 13 residues. The CDR3 region is CAIQGELHEKLFF. Written as DNA, the CDR3 is TGTGCCATCCAGGGTGAGCTCCATGAAAAACTGTTTTTT.

This rearrangement joins TRBV11-2 to TRBJ2-5; TRBD2 is a possible D gene (5 bases). The CDR3 has 16 residues. Germline values: CDR1 SGHAT, CDR2 FQNNGV. The ends were cut back, 2 bases at V and 5 bases at J, with 18 bases in the middle. CDR3 bases: TGTGCCAGCAGCTTACGCGCGGGTGTTCCCCGGGAGACCCAGTACTTC. It encodes CASSLRAGVPRETQYF.

This clonotype was counted many times. The chain uses TRBV12-3 or TRBV12-4 and TRBJ1-1; D may be TRBD1 (5 bases). V was trimmed by 0 bases and J by 0 bases, leaving 11 bases between them. The CDR3 has 16 amino acids. In DNA, the CDR3 is TGTGCCAGCAGTTTAGCGGGACGGACCCTGAACACTGAAGCTTTCTTT. Translated, it gives CASSLAGRTLNTEAFF.

This clonotype was detected a few times. J is TRBJ2-3 and V is TRBV10-3; no reliable D call. Trimming took 2 bases from V and 4 from J, leaving 4 bases between them. The CDR3 covers 12 residues. The germline CDR1 and CDR2 sequences are ENHRY and SYGVKD. CDR3 sequence (DNA): TGTGCCATCAGTGAGGGGTCAGATACGCAGTATTTT. It yields the protein CAISEGSDTQYF.

This clonotype was detected ten times or more. The rearrangement uses TRBV5-1 and TRBJ2-3; 12 bases are a match to TRBD2. With 4 bases clipped from V and 6 bases from J, the junction kept 12 bases outside the gene matches. Germline CDR1 is SGHRS and CDR2 is YFSETQ. The CDR3 is made up of 17 amino acids. The CDR3 DNA sequence: TGCGCCAGCAGCATAATCGGGACTAGCGGGTCTGGCGATACGCAGTATTTT. Translated, it gives CASSIIGTSGSGDTQYF.

This clonotype was recorded at least ten times. J is TRBJ2-7 and V is TRBV6-2 or TRBV6-3; 9 bases align to TRBD1. The CDR3 has 16 residues. Germline-derived CDR1 and CDR2 are MNHEY and SVGEGT. The junction had 13 bases not matched to a gene; V was cut back by 5 bases and J by 5 bases. CDR3 in DNA: TGTGCCAGCAGTAACCTCCCGGGACAGGGATTCGACGAGCAGTACTTC. This codes for CASSNLPGQGFDEQYF.

The V gene is TRBV7-8, the J gene TRBJ1-4; 11 nucleotides match TRBD1. Looked up from germline, CDR1 is SGHVS and CDR2 is FQNEAQ. J gave up 8 bases and V 0 bases, and 2 bases lay outside the gene matches. The CDR3 is 15 amino acids. This CDR3 reads CASSLAGTGGEKLFF. Written as DNA, the CDR3 is TGTGCCAGCAGCTTAGCCGGGACAGGGGGGGAAAAACTGTTTTTT.

This clonotype was observed a handful of times. The chain has TRBV3-1 and TRBJ2-1; tentative D call: TRBD2 (5 bases). CDR3 length: 15 residues. Trimming removed 0 bases from V and 6 bases from J, with 12 bases in between. Germline CDR1 LGHDT, CDR2 YNNKEL (reference sequence). CDR3 nucleotide sequence: TGTGCCAGCAGCCAAGATTTGGTGGCGGGCAATGAGCAGTTCTTC. Residues: CASSQDLVAGNEQFF.

The table lists this clonotype with a few counts. This sequence joins TRBV2 and TRBJ2-7; D possibly corresponds to TRBD1 (6 bases). Germline V gene sequence: CDR1 SNHLY, CDR2 FYNNEI. Trimming stripped 8 bases from V and 1 base from J, with 15 bases between. This CDR3 region has 14 residues. The CDR3 nucleotides are TGTGCCAGCGCTACAGGGCGGTTGTCCTACGAGCAGTACTTC. This gives the protein CASATGRLSYEQYF.

This clonotype came up many times. This chain connects TRBV6-6 to TRBJ1-5, with D perhaps matching TRBD1 (6 bases). CDR3 length: 14 amino acids. V was pared by 6 bases and J by 7 bases, with 16 bases between. Germline-derived CDR1 and CDR2 are MNHNY and SVGAGI (reference sequence). The CDR3, as DNA: TGTGCCAGCAGGTCCTTGGGGGCGGAGCAGCCCCAGCATTTT. This sequence encodes CASRSLGAEQPQHF.

There are a few counts of this clonotype. This chain uses TRBV12-3 or TRBV12-4 with TRBJ2-2, with D possibly being TRBD1 (5 bases). Trimming cost V 7 bases and J 4 bases, with 10 bases left between them. The CDR3 contains 13 residues. The CDR3 protein is CASTPGSTGELFF. The DNA of the CDR3 is TGTGCCAGCACCCCAGGGTCCACCGGGGAGCTGTTTTTT.

At least ten counts were recorded for this clonotype. The chain links TRBV4-2 to TRBJ2-7; 11 bases are shared with TRBD2. There are 17 residues in the CDR3. CDR1 is LGHNA, CDR2 YNFKEQ, per germline. The J segment lost 0 bases and the V segment lost 1 base, leaving 5 bases of the junction unmatched. The CDR3 spells CASSQGVTSGTSYEQYF. CDR3 DNA sequence: TGTGCCAGCAGCCAAGGGGTGACTAGCGGGACCTCCTACGAGCAGTACTTC.

This clonotype was counted at least ten times. The rearrangement joins TRBV5-1 to TRBJ1-1, with TRBD1 as a possible D gene (5 bases). Germline V gene lookup returns CDR1 SGHRS and CDR2 YFSETQ. Trimming cost V 1 base and J 0 bases, with 19 bases left between them. CDR3 length equals 18 residues. Written as DNA, the CDR3 is TGCGCCAGCAGCTTGTTTCGGGGCTTGGGGGGTATGAACACTGAAGCTTTCTTT. Encoded protein: CASSLFRGLGGMNTEAFF.

This clonotype was seen a handful of times. This rearrangement joins TRBV5-8 to TRBJ2-3, with unresolved D. From germline, CDR1 is SGHTS and CDR2 YDEGEE. V was pared by 0 bases and J by 2 bases, with 10 bases between. The CDR3 loop spans 15 amino acids. Here the CDR3 reads CASSLVLSNTDTQYF. The CDR3 DNA is TGTGCCAGCAGCTTGGTCTTAAGTAACACAGATACGCAGTATTTT.

There are a few counts of this clonotype. This chain joins TRBV19 and TRBJ2-5; 14 nucleotides line up with TRBD2. Germline CDR1 and CDR2: LNHDA and SQIVND (reference sequence). Unmatched junction bases numbered 2, after V lost 4 bases and J lost 4 bases. This CDR3 is built from 15 residues. CDR3: CASSTGLAGGETQYF. The DNA for the CDR3 is TGTGCCAGTAGTACCGGACTAGCGGGGGGAGAGACCCAGTACTTC.

This clonotype was seen ten or more times. The gene calls are TRBV5-4 and TRBJ1-1; D possibly corresponds to TRBD1 (6 bases). Deletions cut 9 bases from V and 4 bases from J, with 19 bases between. CDR1 and CDR2 (germline): SGHNT, YYREEE (reference sequence). This CDR3 has 14 amino acids. As DNA, the CDR3 is TGTGCCACCGGCGGGCAGGGGTCGGTCACTGAAGCTTTCTTT. Translation gives CATGGQGSVTEAFF.